This TCR beta chain came from a study of post-analysis software for immune sequencing data. This clonotype has a handful of counts. Its target is unknown. Study outcomes and limitations: Those with multiple sclerosis, the patient group, showed significantly lower normalized Chao1 diversity than controls. TRBV5-6, TRBV5-1 and TRBV20-1 were among roughly 5 TRBV segments more frequent in patients than controls. Under the F measure, samples that were prepared in one batch clustered strongly together.

The TCR beta cDNA libraries carried unique molecular identifiers. TCRdb redid the calling of the PCR reads with MiXCR, one entry per CDR3 protein. The table lists hundreds of thousands of distinct CDR3 sequences, 25% to 30% of them singletons. V trimming: 5 bases; J trimming: 6 bases; junction bases outside the gene matches: 5. Germline lookup yields CDR1 SGHTA and CDR2 FQGNSA. The CDR3 extends over 15 amino acids. The receptor's source is a girl aged 5-17 years with multiple sclerosis. Sequenced: blood. J is TRBJ1-4 and V is TRBV7-2, with TRBD1 identical over 11 bases. The CDR3: CASSLRDRGDEKLFF. CDR3 DNA: TGTGCCAGCAGCCTCCGGGACAGGGGGGATGAAAAACTGTTTTTT. Filled out from reference TRBV7-2 and TRBJ1-4, the complete variable domain reads GAGVSQSPSNKVTEKGKDVELRCDPISGHTALYWYRQSLGQGLEFLIYFQGNSAPDKSGLPSDRFSAERTGGSVSTLTIQRTQQEDSAVYLCASSLRDRGDEKLFFGSGTQLSVL.